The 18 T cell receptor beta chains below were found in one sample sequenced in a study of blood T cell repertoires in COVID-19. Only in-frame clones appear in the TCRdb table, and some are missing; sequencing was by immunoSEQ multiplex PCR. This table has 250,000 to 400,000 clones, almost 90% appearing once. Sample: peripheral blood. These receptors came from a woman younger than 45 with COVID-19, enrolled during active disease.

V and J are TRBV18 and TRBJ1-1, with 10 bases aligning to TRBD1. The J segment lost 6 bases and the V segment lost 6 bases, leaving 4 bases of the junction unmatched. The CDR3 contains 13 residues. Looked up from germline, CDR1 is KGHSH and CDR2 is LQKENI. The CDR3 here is CASSRTGGPEAFF. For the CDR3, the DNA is TGTGCCAGCTCCCGGACAGGGGGTCCTGAAGCTTTCTTT.

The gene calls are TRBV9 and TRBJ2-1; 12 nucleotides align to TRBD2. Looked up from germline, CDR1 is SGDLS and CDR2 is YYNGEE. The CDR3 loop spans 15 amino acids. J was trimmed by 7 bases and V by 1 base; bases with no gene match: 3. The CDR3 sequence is CASSVSGLAGNEQFF. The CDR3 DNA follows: TGTGCCAGCAGCGTATCAGGACTAGCGGGGAATGAGCAGTTCTTC. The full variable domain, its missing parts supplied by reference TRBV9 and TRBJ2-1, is DSGVTQTPKHLITATGQRVTLRCSPRSGDLSVYWYQQSLDQGLQFLIQYYNGEERAKGNILERFSAQQFPDLHSELNLSSLELGDSALYFCASSVSGLAGNEQFFGPGTRLTVL.

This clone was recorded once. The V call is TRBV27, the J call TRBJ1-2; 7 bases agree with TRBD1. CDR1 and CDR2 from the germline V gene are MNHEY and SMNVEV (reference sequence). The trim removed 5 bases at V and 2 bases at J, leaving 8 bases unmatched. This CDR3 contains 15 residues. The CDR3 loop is CASSPIDRVNYGYTF. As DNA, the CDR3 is TGTGCCAGCAGTCCCATTGACAGGGTCAACTATGGCTACACCTTC.

As DNA, the CDR3 is TGCGCCAGCAGCCACCCCGGACAGACCGAGCAGTACTTC. Encoded protein: CASSHPGQTEQYF. The gene calls are TRBV4-1 and TRBJ2-7; tentatively, D is TRBD1 (6 bases). The V gene lost 3 bases and the J gene lost 6 bases, with 12 bases spanning the gap. CDR1 is MGHRA, CDR2 YSYEKL, per germline. The CDR3 is made up of 13 amino acids.

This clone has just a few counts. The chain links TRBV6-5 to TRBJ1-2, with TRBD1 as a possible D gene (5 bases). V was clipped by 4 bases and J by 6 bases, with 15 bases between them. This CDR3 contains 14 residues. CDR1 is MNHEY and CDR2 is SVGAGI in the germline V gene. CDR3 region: CASSSAGGRDGYTF. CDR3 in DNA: TGTGCCAGCAGTTCCGCGGGGGGGAGGGATGGCTACACCTTC.

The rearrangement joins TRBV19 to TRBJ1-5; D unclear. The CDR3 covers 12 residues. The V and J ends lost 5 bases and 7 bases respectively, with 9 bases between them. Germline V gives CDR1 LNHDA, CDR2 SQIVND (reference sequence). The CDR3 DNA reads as TGTGCCAGTAGTTGGCCAGGACAGCCCCAGCATTTT. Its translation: CASSWPGQPQHF.

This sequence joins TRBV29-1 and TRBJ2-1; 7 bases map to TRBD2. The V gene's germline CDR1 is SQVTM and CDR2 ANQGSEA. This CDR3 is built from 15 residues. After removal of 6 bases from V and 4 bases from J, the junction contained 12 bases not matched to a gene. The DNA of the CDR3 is TGCAGCGTCCCACCAGAAGCGGGGTTGTACAATGAGCAGTTCTTC. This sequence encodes CSVPPEAGLYNEQFF.

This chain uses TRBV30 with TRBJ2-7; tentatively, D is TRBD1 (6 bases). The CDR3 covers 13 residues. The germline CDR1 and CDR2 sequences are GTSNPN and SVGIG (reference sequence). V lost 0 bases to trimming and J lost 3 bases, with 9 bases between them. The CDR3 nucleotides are TGTGCCTGGAGTGTGGACAGCCTCTACGAGCAGTACTTC. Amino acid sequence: CAWSVDSLYEQYF.

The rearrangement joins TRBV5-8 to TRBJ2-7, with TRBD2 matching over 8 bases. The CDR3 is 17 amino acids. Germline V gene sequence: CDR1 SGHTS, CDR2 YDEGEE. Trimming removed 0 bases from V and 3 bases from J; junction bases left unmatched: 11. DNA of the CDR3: TGTGCCAGCAGCTTGGACGGAGGGACTAGAGAAAACTACGAGCAGTACTTC. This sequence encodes CASSLDGGTRENYEQYF.

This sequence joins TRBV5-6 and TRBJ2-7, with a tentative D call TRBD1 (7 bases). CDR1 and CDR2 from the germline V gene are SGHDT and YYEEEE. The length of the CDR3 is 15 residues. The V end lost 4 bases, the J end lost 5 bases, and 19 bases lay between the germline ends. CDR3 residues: CASSRIDREVDEQYF. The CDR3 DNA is TGTGCCAGCAGCCGTATCGACAGGGAGGTCGACGAGCAGTACTTC.

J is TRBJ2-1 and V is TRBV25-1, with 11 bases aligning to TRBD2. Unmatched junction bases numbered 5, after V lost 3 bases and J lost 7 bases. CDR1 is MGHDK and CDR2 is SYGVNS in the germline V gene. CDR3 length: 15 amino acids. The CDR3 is CASSDPPSGRNEQFF. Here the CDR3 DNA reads TGTGCCAGCAGTGATCCCCCTAGCGGGAGGAATGAGCAGTTCTTC.

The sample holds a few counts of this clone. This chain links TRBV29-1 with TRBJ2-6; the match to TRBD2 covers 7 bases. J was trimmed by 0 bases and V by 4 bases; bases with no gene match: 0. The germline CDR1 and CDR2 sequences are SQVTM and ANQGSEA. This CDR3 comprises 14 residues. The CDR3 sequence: CSVGGGSGANVLTF. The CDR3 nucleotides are TGCAGCGTTGGGGGGGGCTCTGGGGCCAACGTCCTGACTTTC.

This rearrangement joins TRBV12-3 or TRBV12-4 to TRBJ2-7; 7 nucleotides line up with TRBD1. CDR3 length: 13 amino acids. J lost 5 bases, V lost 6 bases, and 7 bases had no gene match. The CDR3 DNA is TGTGCCAGCAGCAACCGGGACAGAAACGAGCAGTACTTC. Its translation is CASSNRDRNEQYF.

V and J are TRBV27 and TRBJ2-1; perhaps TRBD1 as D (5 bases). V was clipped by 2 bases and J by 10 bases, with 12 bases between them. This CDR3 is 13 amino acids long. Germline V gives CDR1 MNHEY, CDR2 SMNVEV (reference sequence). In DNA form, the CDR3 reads TGTGCCAGCAGTTTACTCAGGGCTGGAGAGCAGTTCTTC. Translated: CASSLLRAGEQFF.

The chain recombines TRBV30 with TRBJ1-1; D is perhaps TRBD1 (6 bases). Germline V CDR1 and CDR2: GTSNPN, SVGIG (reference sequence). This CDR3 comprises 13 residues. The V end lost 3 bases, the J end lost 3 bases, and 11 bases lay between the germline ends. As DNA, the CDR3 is TGTGCCTGGAGCGCTACAGGGTACACTGAAGCTTTCTTT. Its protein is CAWSATGYTEAFF.

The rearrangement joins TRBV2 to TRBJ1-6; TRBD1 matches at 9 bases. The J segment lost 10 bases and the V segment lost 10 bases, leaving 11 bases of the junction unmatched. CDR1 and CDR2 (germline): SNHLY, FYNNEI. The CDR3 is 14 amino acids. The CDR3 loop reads CATGGQGENSPLHF. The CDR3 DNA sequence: TGTGCCACCGGGGGACAGGGAGAGAACTCACCCCTCCACTTT.

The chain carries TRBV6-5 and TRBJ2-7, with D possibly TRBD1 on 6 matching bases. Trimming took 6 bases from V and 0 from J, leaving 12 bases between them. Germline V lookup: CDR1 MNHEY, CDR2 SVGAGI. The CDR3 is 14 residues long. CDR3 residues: CASRKRQVSYEQYF. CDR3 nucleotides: TGTGCCAGCAGAAAGAGACAGGTCTCCTACGAGCAGTACTTC.

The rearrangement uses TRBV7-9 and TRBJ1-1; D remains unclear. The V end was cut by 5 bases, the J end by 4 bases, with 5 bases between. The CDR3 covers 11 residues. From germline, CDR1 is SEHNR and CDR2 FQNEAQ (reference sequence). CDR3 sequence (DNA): TGTGCCAGCAGCCGTGTCACTGAAGCTTTCTTT. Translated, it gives CASSRVTEAFF.